This entry features one T cell receptor (beta chain) sequence. The method was immunoSEQ multiplex PCR; TCRdb's version includes in-frame clones alone and lacks a portion of them. The sample consists of about 14,000 clones, roughly 77% of them appearing once. The sample comes from a study of control samples from healthy donors and cancer patients. This CDR3 comprises 17 residues. V trimming: 5 bases; J trimming: 5 bases; junction bases outside the gene matches: 16. Germline CDR1 and CDR2: SGHVS and FNYEAQ. V gene TRBV7-6 combines with J gene TRBJ2-5, with 8 bases identical to TRBD1. This TCR was sampled from a female donor with lung cancer. Sequencing was carried out using formalin-fixed, paraffin-embedded tissue. This CDR3 reads CASSQNQVGQAAETQYF. Here the CDR3 DNA reads TGTGCCAGCAGCCAGAATCAAGTGGGACAGGCAGCCGAGACCCAGTACTTC. The variable domain in full, completed from reference TRBV7-6 and TRBJ2-5, reads GAGVSQSPRYKVTKRGQDVALRCDPISGHVSLYWYRQALGQGPEFLTYFNYEAQQDKSGLPNDRFSAERPEGSISTLTIQRTEQRDSAMYRCASSQNQVGQAAETQYFGPGTRLLVL.